Sequencing of this T cell receptor beta chain was carried out in a study of shared clonotypes between healthy human individuals. Study findings and constraints: The study found about 5% of naive CD4 clonotypes shared across four donors.

Terminally differentiated effector memory CD45RA+ cells were left out of the naive CD8 fraction, which was CD45RO-negative and positively selected for CCR7. The germline CDR1 and CDR2 sequences are MNHEY and SMNVEV (reference sequence). V shed 6 bases, J shed 2 bases, and the junction held 7 bases outside the gene matches. The CDR3 is 15 amino acids. Generated by immunoSEQ multiplex PCR, the TCRdb table keeps only in-frame clones and is missing some. The sample yields roughly 590,000 clones, about 95% seen once. This clone showed up just a few times. Its antigen remains unidentified. The sample comprised naive CD8+ T cells sorted from blood. The receptor's source is a woman aged 25-40 years in good health. The rearrangement uses TRBV27 and TRBJ1-1, with 9 bases matching TRBD1. CDR3 in amino acids: CASRYGTGSNTEAFF. The DNA of the CDR3 is TGTGCCAGCAGGTACGGGACAGGGAGCAACACTGAAGCTTTCTTT.